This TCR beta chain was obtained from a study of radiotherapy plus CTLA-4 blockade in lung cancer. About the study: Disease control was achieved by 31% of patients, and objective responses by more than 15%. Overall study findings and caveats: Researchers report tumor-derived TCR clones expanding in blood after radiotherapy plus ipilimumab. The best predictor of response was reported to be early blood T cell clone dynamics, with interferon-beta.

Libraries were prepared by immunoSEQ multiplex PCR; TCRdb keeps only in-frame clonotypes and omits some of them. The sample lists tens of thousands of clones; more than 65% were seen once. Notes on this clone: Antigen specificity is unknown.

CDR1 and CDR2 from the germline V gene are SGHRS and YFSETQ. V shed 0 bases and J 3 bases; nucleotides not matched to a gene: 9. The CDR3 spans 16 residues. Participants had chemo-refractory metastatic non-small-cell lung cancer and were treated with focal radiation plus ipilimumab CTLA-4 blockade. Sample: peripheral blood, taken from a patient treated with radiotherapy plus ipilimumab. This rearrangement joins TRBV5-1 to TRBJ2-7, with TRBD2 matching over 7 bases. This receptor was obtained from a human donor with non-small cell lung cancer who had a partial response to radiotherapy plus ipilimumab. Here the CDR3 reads CASSLGGSGLHYEQYF. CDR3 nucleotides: TGCGCCAGCAGCTTGGGGGGTAGCGGGCTGCACTACGAGCAGTACTTC.